One sample yielded the 19 T cell receptor beta chains listed below, sequenced in a study of vaccination and CD4 T cells after COVID-19. For these receptors, no antigen is known. At the Johns Hopkins FTIC core, DNA taken from cultured CD4+ T cells was sequenced by way of the Oncomine TCR Beta short-read assay. TCRdb called the PCR reads again in MiXCR, with one record for every CDR3 protein. In the table there are roughly 13,000 distinct CDR3 sequences, 65% to 75% of which are singletons. As for treatment: roughly nine-day PBMC culture with coronavirus spike peptide pools or control peptides (ViraFEST assay). Source material: CD4+ T cells from blood, cultured in vitro. These receptor sequences come from a human donor who had recovered from COVID-19.

This clonotype was detected only a few times. The rearrangement uses TRBV20-1 and TRBJ2-5, with TRBD2 matching over 11 bases. The CDR3 covers 15 residues. Trimming took 2 bases from V and 5 from J; bases not matched to a gene: 7. Germline V CDR1 and CDR2: DFQATT, SNEGSKA (reference sequence). The CDR3 sequence is CSARTSGRLHETQYF. The CDR3 nucleotides read TGCAGTGCTAGAACTAGCGGGAGATTACATGAGACCCAGTACTTC.

The chain is built from TRBV7-2 and TRBJ1-5, with D hard to call. Germline assignment: CDR1 SGHTA and CDR2 FQGNSA. This CDR3 contains 15 residues. V gave up 1 base and J gave up 3 bases, with 10 bases separating them. The CDR3 region is CASSLERTSNQPQHF. The CDR3 DNA reads as TGTGCCAGCAGCTTAGAGCGCACCTCCAATCAGCCCCAGCATTTT.

V is TRBV28 and J is TRBJ1-5; 10 nucleotides line up with TRBD1. In germline, CDR1 is MDHEN, CDR2 SYDVKM. The CDR3 sequence is 15 residues long. The junction had 2 bases not matched to a gene; V was cut back by 6 bases and J by 0 bases. The chain's CDR3 is CASSGDRGSNQPQHF. The CDR3, as DNA: TGTGCCAGCAGCGGGGACAGGGGTAGCAATCAGCCCCAGCATTTT.

This clonotype was counted only a few times. The chain employs TRBV20-1 and TRBJ1-6; 7 bases match TRBD1. Germline CDR1 and CDR2: DFQATT and SNEGSKA (reference sequence). Trimming took 3 bases from V and 7 from J; bases not matched to a gene: 9. The CDR3 runs 15 residues. CDR3 DNA sequence: TGCAGTGCTAGGCAGGCAGGGGGTGGAAATTCACCCCTCCACTTT. It codes for CSARQAGGGNSPLHF.

This clonotype was detected once. The chain recombines TRBV6-1 with TRBJ1-6; TRBD1 is a possible D gene (5 bases). In germline, CDR1 is MNHNS, CDR2 SASEGT. Trimming removed 7 bases at V and 7 bases at J, with 17 bases between. CDR3 length equals 15 residues. The CDR3 coding sequence is TGTGCCAGCACCTCCTCTCCGGGGGGAAATTCACCCCTCCACTTT. It codes for CASTSSPGGNSPLHF.

This chain uses TRBV7-2 with TRBJ1-6, with D unclear. The germline V gene encodes CDR1 SGHTA and CDR2 FQGNSA. The CDR3 has 13 amino acids. Trimming left V 5 bases short and J 11 bases short, with 13 bases between. The CDR3 reads CASSPDRSTPLHF. The CDR3 DNA sequence: TGTGCCAGCAGCCCAGACCGGAGCACACCCCTCCACTTT.

V gene TRBV28 combines with J gene TRBJ2-3, with 8 bases matching TRBD2. V shed 7 bases and J 4 bases; nucleotides not matched to a gene: 10. Germline V gives CDR1 MDHEN, CDR2 SYDVKM. CDR3 length equals 15 residues. CDR3 region: CASTSGSVASDTQYF. The CDR3 DNA reads TGTGCCAGCACAAGCGGGAGCGTCGCCTCAGATACGCAGTATTTT.

The chain is built from TRBV2 and TRBJ2-5, with D perhaps TRBD1 or TRBD2 (5 bases each). The CDR3 is made up of 12 amino acids. The V end lost 7 bases, the J end lost 6 bases, and 12 bases lay between the germline ends. CDR1 SNHLY and CDR2 FYNNEI come from the germline V gene. Written as DNA, the CDR3 is TGTGCCAGCAAATTCCCGGGACAGACCCAGTACTTC. This gives the protein CASKFPGQTQYF. Full variable domain (missing parts from reference TRBV2 and TRBJ2-5): EPEVTQTPSHQVTQMGQEVILRCVPISNHLYFYWYRQILGQKVEFLVSFYNNEISEKSEIFDDQFSVERPDGSNFTLKIRSTKLEDSAMYFCASKFPGQTQYFGPGTRLLVL.

This clonotype is a singleton in its sample. This sequence joins TRBV28 and TRBJ2-4; D possibly corresponds to TRBD2 (5 bases). The V end lost 2 bases, the J end lost 3 bases, and 11 bases lay between the germline ends. Germline CDR1 reads MDHEN; CDR2 reads SYDVKM. There are 15 residues in the CDR3. CDR3 DNA sequence: TGTGCCAGCAGTTTAGAGGGTTTCGGCAAAAACATTCAGTACTTC. It translates to CASSLEGFGKNIQYF.

This rearrangement joins TRBV20-1 to TRBJ1-1, with D possibly matching TRBD1 (5 bases). The CDR3 extends over 12 amino acids. V shed 3 bases and J shed 0 bases, with 5 bases lying between them. Germline V CDR1 and CDR2: DFQATT, SNEGSKA (reference sequence). CDR3 in DNA: TGCAGTGCTAGGGACATGAACACTGAAGCTTTCTTT. Translation: CSARDMNTEAFF.

The gene calls are TRBV27 and TRBJ2-7; TRBD1 matches at 9 bases. With 2 bases clipped from V and 3 bases from J, the junction kept 2 bases outside the gene matches. The CDR3 is made up of 14 amino acids. Germline V gives CDR1 MNHEY, CDR2 SMNVEV (reference sequence). CDR3 residues: CASSLRQGGYEQYF. The CDR3 DNA is TGTGCCAGCAGTTTAAGACAGGGGGGCTACGAGCAGTACTTC.

The gene calls are TRBV20-1 and TRBJ2-7; TRBD2 agrees at 14 bases. The V gene end was trimmed by 4 bases and the J gene end by 2 bases; junction bases not matched to a gene: 4. CDR3 size: 15 residues. The germline V gene has CDR1 DFQATT and CDR2 SNEGSKA (reference sequence). CDR3 sequence reads: CSAMGTSGSTYEQYF. CDR3 sequence (DNA): TGCAGTGCTATGGGGACTAGCGGGAGCACCTACGAGCAGTACTTC.

Here the CDR3 DNA reads TGTGCCAGCAGCGTAGAAGGAGGGACTCAGCCCCAGCATTTT. The encoded protein is CASSVEGGTQPQHF. The chain combines TRBV9 with TRBJ1-5, with D perhaps TRBD1 (5 bases). Germline CDR1 SGDLS, CDR2 YYNGEE. Trimming left V 0 bases short and J 6 bases short, with 10 bases between. The CDR3 length is 14 residues.

V usage is TRBV7-9 and J usage is TRBJ2-7, with 13 bases identical to TRBD2. With 4 bases clipped from V and 8 bases from J, the junction kept 5 bases outside the gene matches. CDR3 length equals 14 residues. Germline loops: CDR1 SEHNR, CDR2 FQNEAQ (reference sequence). The CDR3 region is CASSSRTSGSQQYF. In nucleotides, the CDR3 is TGTGCCAGCAGCTCCCGGACTAGCGGGAGTCAGCAGTACTTC.

This clonotype showed up just a few times. V is TRBV4-3 and J is TRBJ1-2; TRBD1 aligns across 9 bases. V was pared by 1 base and J by 8 bases, with 5 bases of the junction left unmatched. This CDR3 contains 14 residues. Germline V gives CDR1 LGHNA, CDR2 YSLEER. CDR3 coding DNA: TGCGCCAGCAGCCAAGTGGGACAGGGTAAGGGCTACACCTTC. Its protein product is CASSQVGQGKGYTF.

The genes are TRBV6-1 and TRBJ1-2; D is undetermined. V lost 5 bases and J 4 bases, leaving 8 bases between the germline ends. CDR1 and CDR2 from the germline V gene are MNHNS and SASEGT. This CDR3 is built from 12 residues. CDR3 sequence (DNA): TGTGCCAGCAGTACGACTGGCTATGGCTACACCTTC. It translates to CASSTTGYGYTF.

The CDR3 DNA follows: TGTGCCAGCAGCTTCGGAACGGGTCCCTACGAGCAGTACTTC. Translation: CASSFGTGPYEQYF. The V and J genes are TRBV7-2 and TRBJ2-7, with D uncertain. The V gene's germline CDR1 is SGHTA and CDR2 FQGNSA. V lost 3 bases, J lost 2 bases, and 11 bases lay in between. The CDR3 has 14 amino acids. Drawing the rest from reference TRBV7-2 and TRBJ2-7, the complete variable domain is GAGVSQSPSNKVTEKGKDVELRCDPISGHTALYWYRQSLGQGLEFLIYFQGNSAPDKSGLPSDRFSAERTGGSVSTLTIQRTQQEDSAVYLCASSFGTGPYEQYFGPGTRLTVT.

The CDR3 spells CSARDFLDRRGYGYTF. The CDR3 bases are TGCAGTGCTAGAGATTTTTTGGACAGAAGAGGGTATGGCTACACCTTC. The V call is TRBV20-1, the J call TRBJ1-2; the D gene is possibly TRBD1 (6 bases). Looked up from germline, CDR1 is DFQATT and CDR2 is SNEGSKA (reference sequence). Trimming pared 0 bases from V and 5 bases from J, leaving 19 bases between. CDR3 length: 16 residues.

This clonotype was seen more than once but under ten times. Here the CDR3 reads CASSPLGFQGADTEAFF. The CDR3 DNA is TGTGCCAGCAGTCCCCTGGGATTTCAGGGGGCTGACACTGAAGCTTTCTTT. This chain connects TRBV27 to TRBJ1-1; 8 bases fit TRBD1. Germline loops: CDR1 MNHEY, CDR2 SMNVEV (reference sequence). J lost 3 bases, V lost 5 bases, and 14 bases had no gene match. CDR3 size: 17 residues.